These 18 T cell receptor beta chains originate from one sample sequenced in a study of OX40 agonist ivuxolimab in advanced cancers. The method was immunoSEQ multiplex PCR; TCRdb's version includes in-frame clones alone and lacks a portion of them. This sample carries approximately 120,000 clones, around 90% of them seen once, and the ten largest clones take 0.81%. Specimen: CD4+ or CD8+ T cells sorted from blood, collected in a trial of the OX40 agonist ivuxolimab. These TCRs come from an adult with an advanced solid tumor such as melanoma, head and neck, liver or kidney cancer.

The gene calls are TRBV19 and TRBJ2-1; 7 bases line up with TRBD1. CDR3 length equals 13 residues. Germline V CDR1 and CDR2: LNHDA, SQIVND (reference sequence). V was pared by 3 bases and J by 8 bases, with 4 bases of the junction left unmatched. CDR3 sequence (DNA): TGTGCCAGTAGTATGAGGGGGCCCGATGAGCAGTTCTTC. Residues: CASSMRGPDEQFF.

V gene TRBV4-2 combines with J gene TRBJ2-7; 10 bases line up with TRBD2. CDR3 length equals 17 residues. CDR1 and CDR2 from the germline V gene are LGHNA and YNFKEQ. V shed 3 bases and J 0 bases; nucleotides not matched to a gene: 8. In DNA form, the CDR3 reads TGTGCCAGCAGCCAGCGGACTAGCGGAGGGAACTCCTACGAGCAGTACTTC. This translates into CASSQRTSGGNSYEQYF.

In nucleotides, the CDR3 is TGTGCCAGCAGTTACTCTGGGGGGGCTAGCTCCTACGAGCAGTACTTC. Protein sequence: CASSYSGGASSYEQYF. The J gene is TRBJ2-5, the V gene TRBV6-6; possible D gene TRBD2, 7 bases. The tail of the sequence fits TRBJ2-7 better, so the J call may be wrong. Germline CDR1 MNHNY, CDR2 SVGAGI (reference sequence). This CDR3 is built from 16 residues.

This chain uses TRBV7-8 with TRBJ2-1; D is unresolved. The CDR3 extends over 17 amino acids. Germline assignment: CDR1 SGHVS and CDR2 FQNEAQ. V lost 1 base to trimming and J lost 2 bases, with 15 bases between them. The CDR3, as DNA: TGTGCCAGCAGCTTAGAAGGCAAGATGTCAGCCTACAATGAGCAGTTCTTC. It specifies CASSLEGKMSAYNEQFF.

This sequence joins TRBV6-6 and TRBJ1-6; D perhaps matches TRBD1 (6 bases). In germline, CDR1 is MNHNY, CDR2 SVGAGI (reference sequence). Trimming took off 4 bases at V and 4 bases at J, with 8 bases between the two ends. The CDR3 is 14 amino acids. The CDR3 protein is CASSLDSYNSPLHF. The CDR3 nucleotides read TGTGCCAGCAGTTTGGACAGTTATAATTCACCCCTCCACTTT.

The chain recombines TRBV18 with TRBJ1-2; TRBD1 agrees at 8 bases. CDR3 length: 19 amino acids. CDR1 and CDR2 (germline): KGHSH, LQKENI. V shed 3 bases, J shed 3 bases, and the junction held 18 bases outside the gene matches. The CDR3: CASSPLPGQGGSGDYGYTF. Here the CDR3 DNA reads TGTGCCAGCTCACCTCTCCCCGGACAGGGAGGAAGCGGTGACTATGGCTACACCTTC.

The CDR3, as DNA: TGCGCCAGCAGCTTGAGCGAAGGATACACTGAAGCTTTCTTT. Translating it yields CASSLSEGYTEAFF. The chain uses TRBV5-1 and TRBJ1-1; no firm D call. CDR1 SGHRS and CDR2 YFSETQ come from the germline V gene. The V end lost 1 base, the J end lost 3 bases, and 10 bases lay between the germline ends. CDR3 length: 14 residues.

The chain recombines TRBV19 with TRBJ2-1, with TRBD1 matching over 9 bases. V was clipped by 5 bases and J by 4 bases; unmatched bases: 6. Per the germline V gene, CDR1 is LNHDA and CDR2 is SQIVND (reference sequence). The CDR3 consists of 15 residues. This chain's CDR3 is CASSFRQGGYNEQFF. Written as DNA, the CDR3 is TGTGCCAGTAGTTTCAGACAGGGGGGGTACAATGAGCAGTTCTTC.

This chain connects TRBV10-1 to TRBJ2-5, with 7 bases matching TRBD2. With 3 bases clipped from V and 5 bases from J, the junction kept 6 bases outside the gene matches. Germline loops: CDR1 WNHNN, CDR2 SYGVQD (reference sequence). CDR3 length: 14 amino acids. CDR3 coding DNA: TGCGCCAGCAGTGATCTAGCGGTTGGGGAGACCCAGTACTTC. Residues: CASSDLAVGETQYF.

The chain links TRBV11-2 to TRBJ2-1; 11 positions match TRBD2. The V and J ends lost 0 bases and 5 bases, in that order; junction bases with no gene match: 15. Germline assignment: CDR1 SGHAT and CDR2 FQNNGV. The CDR3 runs to 20 residues. The CDR3 loop reads CASSLDLSSGRARQNNEQFF. The CDR3 bases are TGTGCCAGCAGCTTAGATCTAAGTAGCGGGAGGGCCCGCCAGAACAATGAGCAGTTCTTC.

This rearrangement joins TRBV7-8 to TRBJ2-7; D remains unclear. The CDR3 extends over 14 amino acids. V lost 2 bases and J lost 6, with 14 bases in between. From germline, CDR1 is SGHVS and CDR2 FQNEAQ. CDR3: CASSLPGRSVEQYF. The DNA for the CDR3 is TGTGCCAGCAGCTTACCCGGACGGTCCGTCGAGCAGTACTTC.

This chain links TRBV19 with TRBJ2-1; 12 bases agree with TRBD2. V lost 5 bases, J lost 3 bases, and 5 bases stayed unmatched. Germline V lookup: CDR1 LNHDA, CDR2 SQIVND (reference sequence). This CDR3 is built from 16 residues. The CDR3 coding sequence is TGTGCCAGTAGTTGGGCTAGCGGGAGGGACTACAATGAGCAGTTCTTC. This codes for CASSWASGRDYNEQFF.

This chain uses TRBV4-3 with TRBJ2-5; 9 nucleotides match TRBD1. The J call is uncertain, as TRBJ2-7 better fits the DNA end. This CDR3 spans 18 amino acids. The germline V gene encodes CDR1 LGHNA and CDR2 YSLEER. CDR3 amino acids: CASSQDEKGTGIPYEQYF. The CDR3 nucleotides are TGCGCCAGCAGCCAAGATGAAAAGGGGACAGGGATTCCATACGAGCAGTACTTC.

This chain connects TRBV7-8 to TRBJ1-5; D gene ambiguous. This CDR3 is 18 amino acids long. Trimming left V 1 base short and J 0 bases short, with 16 bases between. Germline assignment: CDR1 SGHVS and CDR2 FQNEAQ. The CDR3 protein is CASSLVSVVGFSNQPQHF. CDR3 sequence (DNA): TGTGCCAGCAGCTTAGTATCGGTGGTGGGTTTTAGCAATCAGCCCCAGCATTTT.

The count of this clone is one. The chain is built from TRBV6-1 and TRBJ2-7; TRBD1 aligns across 9 bases. The CDR3 totals 17 residues. J lost 3 bases, V lost 4 bases, and 13 bases had no gene match. Germline assignment: CDR1 MNHNS and CDR2 SASEGT. CDR3: CASSVRGDRESFYEQYF. CDR3 DNA: TGTGCCAGCAGTGTTAGAGGGGACAGGGAAAGCTTCTACGAGCAGTACTTC.

This chain uses TRBV27 with TRBJ2-2; D call uncertain. Germline CDR1 and CDR2: MNHEY and SMNVEV (reference sequence). Trimming removed 3 bases from V and 4 bases from J, with 9 bases in between. This CDR3 comprises 14 residues. CDR3 region: CASSFSGATGELFF. The CDR3 bases are TGTGCCAGCAGTTTTAGTGGAGCCACCGGGGAGCTGTTTTTT.

This chain links TRBV14 with TRBJ1-3; D perhaps matches TRBD1 (6 bases). The germline V and J ends were trimmed by 4 bases and 5 bases, with 12 bases remaining between them. Per the germline V gene, CDR1 is SGHDN and CDR2 is FVKESK. This CDR3 region has 14 residues. CDR3 DNA: TGTGCCAGCAGCCCACAGGGTTACAGAAACACCATATATTTT. This sequence encodes CASSPQGYRNTIYF.

The V call is TRBV2, the J call TRBJ1-2; 8 nucleotides line up with TRBD1. The CDR3 extends over 14 amino acids. Trimming cost V 7 bases and J 8 bases; bases outside gene matches: 12. Germline V gene sequence: CDR1 SNHLY, CDR2 FYNNEI. The DNA of the CDR3 is TGTGCCAGCACCCCAGGGACAGGCGGTCGGGGCTACACCTTC. As protein: CASTPGTGGRGYTF.